Following are 22 T cell receptor beta chains from one sample sequenced in a study of control samples from healthy donors and cancer patients. Only in-frame clones appear in the TCRdb table, and some are missing; sequencing was by immunoSEQ multiplex PCR. The sample lists about 95,000 clones, approximately 80% occurring once. Sequenced: blood. The receptors derive from a man aged 30 to 45 in good health.

The chain combines TRBV12-3 or TRBV12-4 with TRBJ2-7, with no clear D. Trimming pared 2 bases from V and 2 bases from J, leaving 7 bases between. The CDR3 contains 13 residues. The chain's CDR3 is CASSLRLPYEQYF. CDR3 DNA sequence: TGTGCCAGCAGTTTACGCCTGCCCTACGAGCAGTACTTC.

The chain combines TRBV6-4 with TRBJ2-3; 12 bases agree with TRBD2. J was trimmed by 3 bases and V by 6 bases; bases with no gene match: 13. The germline CDR1 and CDR2 sequences are MRHNA and SNTAGT. CDR3 length: 18 amino acids. CDR3 DNA: TGTGCCAGCAGCCCGACAGACCTACTAGCGGGGGGAACAGATACGCAGTATTTT. This sequence encodes CASSPTDLLAGGTDTQYF.

This clone was seen a handful of times. V usage is TRBV2 and J usage is TRBJ2-7; TRBD2 is a possible D gene (6 bases). Germline CDR1 reads SNHLY; CDR2 reads FYNNEI. The germline V and J ends were trimmed by 9 bases and 2 bases, with 11 bases remaining between them. The CDR3 spans 12 residues. In DNA, the CDR3 is TGTGCCAGAGGGACTGTTACCTACGAGCAGTACTTC. This translates into CARGTVTYEQYF.

The V gene is TRBV30, the J gene TRBJ1-2; the D gene is possibly TRBD1 (5 bases). CDR3 length: 11 residues. The germline V and J ends were trimmed by 7 bases and 8 bases, with 14 bases remaining between them. CDR1 GTSNPN and CDR2 SVGIG come from the germline V gene (reference sequence). CDR3 region: CALNRRDGYTF. CDR3 DNA: TGTGCCTTAAATCGGAGGGACGGCTACACCTTC.

The chain is built from TRBV6-1 and TRBJ1-1; no firm D call. Germline CDR1 MNHNS, CDR2 SASEGT. CDR3 length: 15 amino acids. The ends were cut back, 2 bases at V and 5 bases at J, with 15 bases in the middle. In DNA form, the CDR3 reads TGTGCCAGCAGTGAATTCAGCGAAGGTGGGACTGAAGCTTTCTTT. Protein: CASSEFSEGGTEAFF.

V gene TRBV3-1 (or the pseudogene TRBV3-2) combines with J gene TRBJ1-1; no clear D gene. V lost 4 bases and J 1 base, leaving 7 bases between the germline ends. Germline V gives CDR1 LGHDT, CDR2 YNNKEL (reference sequence). The CDR3 extends over 13 amino acids. The CDR3 nucleotides read TGTGCCAGCAGCCCCTGGGCGAACACTGAAGCTTTCTTT. It yields the protein CASSPWANTEAFF.

The chain couples TRBV10-3 to TRBJ2-7; 11 positions agree with TRBD1. This CDR3 has 16 amino acids. Germline assignment: CDR1 ENHRY and CDR2 SYGVKD. The junction had 5 bases not matched to a gene; V was cut back by 0 bases and J by 4 bases. The CDR3, as DNA: TGTGCCATCAGTGAGTCTCAGGACAGGGGGCGGTACGAGCAGTACTTC. Its protein product is CAISESQDRGRYEQYF.

The V gene is TRBV9, the J gene TRBJ1-4; 9 nucleotides line up with TRBD1. CDR1 SGDLS and CDR2 YYNGEE come from the germline V gene. The CDR3 consists of 14 residues. V shed 7 bases, J shed 8 bases, and the junction held 9 bases outside the gene matches. The chain's CDR3 is CASASTGGGEKLFF. The CDR3 DNA is TGTGCCAGCGCCTCGACAGGGGGAGGCGAAAAACTGTTTTTT. The full variable domain, completed using reference TRBV9 and TRBJ1-4, is DSGVTQTPKHLITATGQRVTLRCSPRSGDLSVYWYQQSLDQGLQFLIQYYNGEERAKGNILERFSAQQFPDLHSELNLSSLELGDSALYFCASASTGGGEKLFFGSGTQLSVL.

The rearrangement joins TRBV12-5 to TRBJ1-1; 7 bases map to TRBD1. V lost 5 bases, J lost 4 bases, and 7 bases stayed unmatched. Germline CDR1 and CDR2: LGHNT and FRNRAP. The CDR3 contains 14 residues. The CDR3 region has the DNA TGTGCTAGTGGTAATAAGGGGGCGCGCACTGAAGCTTTCTTT. Its protein product is CASGNKGARTEAFF.

This chain connects TRBV30 to TRBJ2-3; D is uncertain. CDR3 size: 12 residues. Per germline, CDR1 GTSNPN and CDR2 SVGIG (reference sequence). V was shortened by 3 bases and J by 9 bases, with 13 bases between the two germline ends. The CDR3 reads CAWSDQLGTQYF. In DNA, the CDR3 is TGTGCCTGGAGCGATCAGCTTGGGACGCAGTATTTT.

This clone appeared once. The rearrangement uses TRBV20-1 and TRBJ1-4; TRBD1 might be the D (5 bases). This CDR3 region has 14 residues. V lost 3 bases, J lost 1 base, and 9 bases lay in between. The germline V gene encodes CDR1 DFQATT and CDR2 SNEGSKA (reference sequence). CDR3 DNA: TGCAGTGCTAGTTCCAGGGTAACTAATGAAAAACTGTTTTTT. This sequence encodes CSASSRVTNEKLFF.

This chain links TRBV27 with TRBJ2-6, with D unresolved. Germline CDR1 reads MNHEY; CDR2 reads SMNVEV (reference sequence). This CDR3 comprises 13 residues. Trimming cost V 7 bases and J 4 bases, with 8 bases left between them. The DNA of the CDR3 is TGTGCCAGCAAGGTAGGGGGGGCCAACGTCCTGACTTTC. Its protein product is CASKVGGANVLTF.

The V gene is TRBV5-1, the J gene TRBJ1-4; 10 positions match TRBD1. The germline gives CDR1 SGHRS, CDR2 YFSETQ. The CDR3 loop spans 15 amino acids. Trimming cost V 4 bases and J 7 bases; bases outside gene matches: 7. This CDR3 is CASSPRGQGGEKLFF. In DNA form, the CDR3 reads TGCGCCAGCAGCCCACGTGGACAGGGGGGTGAAAAACTGTTTTTT.

The chain joins TRBV28 to TRBJ1-2; a weak D match, TRBD1 (5 bases). This CDR3 is 12 amino acids long. Trimming pared 8 bases from V and 3 bases from J, leaving 10 bases between. Germline loops: CDR1 MDHEN, CDR2 SYDVKM. CDR3 nucleotide sequence: TGTGCCAGCGGCCAGGGCTACTATGGCTACACCTTC. It specifies CASGQGYYGYTF.

The table lists this clone with a few counts. The chain uses TRBV7-9 and TRBJ2-7; D call uncertain. Germline lookup yields CDR1 SEHNR and CDR2 FQNEAQ (reference sequence). This CDR3 has 12 amino acids. Deletions cut 3 bases from V and 0 bases from J, with 3 bases between. The CDR3, as DNA: TGTGCCAGCAGCTTCGACTCCTACGAGCAGTACTTC. Its protein is CASSFDSYEQYF.

V is TRBV5-1 and J is TRBJ1-6; the D gene is possibly TRBD1 (5 bases). The CDR3 is 12 residues long. Trimming cost V 4 bases and J 11 bases, with 10 bases left between them. Germline CDR1 SGHRS, CDR2 YFSETQ. CDR3 sequence (DNA): TGCGCCAGCAGCCCGGGAGGGGCACCCCTCCACTTT. Residues: CASSPGGAPLHF.

The chain joins TRBV7-9 to TRBJ1-6; 11 bases match TRBD1. V trimming: 3 bases; J trimming: 1 base; junction bases outside the gene matches: 5. Germline V lookup: CDR1 SEHNR, CDR2 FQNEAQ (reference sequence). The CDR3 has 18 amino acids. This chain's CDR3 is CASSFGTGGMSYNSPLHF. Here the CDR3 DNA reads TGTGCCAGCAGCTTTGGGACAGGGGGTATGTCCTATAATTCACCCCTCCACTTT.

This chain links TRBV2 with TRBJ2-3; TRBD2 might be the D (5 bases). The germline CDR1 and CDR2 sequences are SNHLY and FYNNEI. Trimming took 7 bases from V and 2 from J, leaving 10 bases between them. CDR3 length equals 13 residues. CDR3 residues: CASKRDFTDTQYF. The CDR3, as DNA: TGTGCCAGCAAGAGGGATTTCACAGATACGCAGTATTTT.

This clone was seen a single time. This chain connects TRBV5-1 to TRBJ1-1, with D perhaps matching TRBD1 (5 bases). The CDR3 has 14 amino acids. V was clipped by 3 bases and J by 1 base, with 10 bases between them. CDR1 SGHRS and CDR2 YFSETQ come from the germline V gene. The CDR3 here is CASSSEGSNTEAFF. The CDR3 nucleotides are TGCGCCAGCAGCTCCGAGGGGTCGAACACTGAAGCTTTCTTT.

V gene TRBV6-6 combines with J gene TRBJ2-2; 8 positions agree with TRBD1. Germline CDR1 is MNHNY and CDR2 is SVGAGI (reference sequence). This CDR3 comprises 14 residues. V lost 6 bases to trimming and J lost 8 bases; unmatched junction nucleotides: 8. CDR3 nucleotide sequence: TGTGCCAGCAGGCGGCAGGGGGCAGAGGGGGAGCTGTTTTTT. Translated: CASRRQGAEGELFF.

The CDR3 nucleotides read TGTGCCAGCAGTCCCTTGACGGGGACTGAAGCTTTCTTT. This translates into CASSPLTGTEAFF. V and J are TRBV12-3 or TRBV12-4 and TRBJ1-1; D call uncertain. This CDR3 has 13 residues. V was trimmed by 5 bases and J by 5 bases, leaving 12 bases between them.

This clone showed up just once. The genes are TRBV10-3 and TRBJ1-5, with 8 bases identical to TRBD1. V was clipped by 6 bases and J by 5 bases; unmatched bases: 9. This CDR3 is 15 amino acids long. Germline V gives CDR1 ENHRY, CDR2 SYGVKD. The CDR3 DNA reads TGTGCCATCAGGTCAGACAGGGGAATTTATCAGCCCCAGCATTTT. This gives the protein CAIRSDRGIYQPQHF.